The 29 T cell receptor beta chains presented below share a single source sample, sequenced in a study of T cells in Graves' hyperthyroidism and ophthalmopathy. Template material for amplifying TCR beta CDR3 regions consisted of RNA transcripts. An initial round of RT-PCR targeting the TCR CDR3 relied on the HTBI primer set. TCRdb reanalysed the multiplex PCR reads using MiXCR and keeps one entry per CDR3 protein. The repertoire holds about 500,000 distinct CDR3 sequences, with 15% to 20% as singletons. The sequencing input was blood. Receptors originate from a woman aged 30 to 39 with Graves' ophthalmopathy.

The chain couples TRBV5-1 to TRBJ2-3; D might be TRBD2 (5 bases). The CDR3 totals 17 residues. CDR1 is SGHRS and CDR2 is YFSETQ in the germline V gene. V was pared by 0 bases and J by 4 bases, with 18 bases between. The DNA for the CDR3 is TGCGCCAGCAGCTTGGTTGGGAGAGAGTACGAGGCAGATACGCAGTATTTT. As protein: CASSLVGREYEADTQYF.

The V and J genes are TRBV29-1 and TRBJ2-7; D may be TRBD1 or TRBD2 (5 bases each). Trimming took 5 bases from V and 1 from J, leaving 12 bases between them. Germline V CDR1 and CDR2: SQVTM, ANQGSEA. This CDR3 is built from 13 residues. In nucleotides, the CDR3 is TGCAGCGTTCGGGACGGGAAATCCTACGAGCAGTACTTC. Translating it yields CSVRDGKSYEQYF.

This clonotype was counted a few times. The V gene is TRBV19, the J gene TRBJ2-7; 8 nucleotides line up with TRBD1. This CDR3 comprises 17 residues. Germline V gives CDR1 LNHDA, CDR2 SQIVND (reference sequence). J was trimmed by 1 base and V by 3 bases; bases with no gene match: 11. CDR3 amino acids: CASSISFLGQASYEQYF. The CDR3 DNA reads as TGTGCCAGTAGTATTTCCTTTCTGGGACAGGCTTCCTACGAGCAGTACTTC.

This clonotype was observed many times. The V and J genes are TRBV5-1 and TRBJ1-2; 7 positions match TRBD1. The V and J ends lost 4 bases and 2 bases, in that order; junction bases with no gene match: 8. Germline V gives CDR1 SGHRS, CDR2 YFSETQ. The CDR3 runs 15 residues. The CDR3 DNA sequence: TGCGCCAGCAGCCTGCCGGACAGGAAAAACTATGGCTACACCTTC. Its translation is CASSLPDRKNYGYTF.

This clonotype was observed a handful of times. The V call is TRBV20-1, the J call TRBJ1-2; a weak D match, TRBD1 (6 bases). CDR1 and CDR2 (germline): DFQATT, SNEGSKA (reference sequence). The CDR3 is 13 residues long. Trimming removed 6 bases from V and 5 bases from J, with 16 bases in between. Here the CDR3 reads CSAPDTGSYGYTF. The CDR3 bases are TGCAGTGCCCCTGATACAGGGTCGTATGGCTACACCTTC.

This clonotype showed up just a few times. The gene calls are TRBV9 and TRBJ1-2; a weak D match, TRBD1 (5 bases). Germline lookup yields CDR1 SGDLS and CDR2 YYNGEE. The CDR3 is 14 amino acids. V shed 7 bases and J shed 5 bases, with 18 bases lying between them. In DNA form, the CDR3 reads TGTGCCAGCTCCAGGGCCCGGTGGGAGTATGGCTACACCTTC. Its protein product is CASSRARWEYGYTF. Together with reference TRBV9 and TRBJ1-2, the CDR3 gives the full variable domain: DSGVTQTPKHLITATGQRVTLRCSPRSGDLSVYWYQQSLDQGLQFLIQYYNGEERAKGNILERFSAQQFPDLHSELNLSSLELGDSALYFCASSRARWEYGYTFGSGTRLTVV.

This clonotype was recorded many times. This chain uses TRBV27 with TRBJ1-1, with a weak D call TRBD1 (6 bases). Trimming pared 5 bases from V and 0 bases from J, leaving 13 bases between. The CDR3 has 15 amino acids. Germline V lookup: CDR1 MNHEY, CDR2 SMNVEV (reference sequence). CDR3 DNA: TGTGCCAGCAGTCAATACAGGGCTTTGAACACTGAAGCTTTCTTT. Its protein product is CASSQYRALNTEAFF.

There are a few counts of this clonotype. This rearrangement joins TRBV10-3 to TRBJ1-3; the D is unclear. This CDR3 comprises 15 residues. With 2 bases removed from V and 0 bases from J, the gap between germline ends came to 8 bases. Looked up from germline, CDR1 is ENHRY and CDR2 is SYGVKD. As DNA, the CDR3 is TGTGCCATCAGTGAGCGGGAGATCTCTGGAAACACCATATATTTT. Its protein product is CAISEREISGNTIYF.

A few counts support this clonotype. The chain has TRBV20-1 and TRBJ2-3; no clear D gene. V was cut by 0 bases and J by 4 bases, with 8 bases left in between. The CDR3 runs 13 residues. CDR1 and CDR2 from the germline V gene are DFQATT and SNEGSKA (reference sequence). The CDR3 reads CSAREGPADTQYF. The CDR3 nucleotides read TGCAGTGCTAGAGAAGGACCGGCAGATACGCAGTATTTT.

There are many counts of this clonotype. V is TRBV2 and J is TRBJ2-1; 10 positions agree with TRBD2. J lost 7 bases, V lost 4 bases, and 7 bases had no gene match. Germline V gene data show CDR1 as SNHLY and CDR2 as FYNNEI. The CDR3 length is 15 residues. CDR3 protein: CASSGLAGGMNEQFF. The DNA for the CDR3 is TGTGCCAGCAGTGGGTTAGCGGGAGGAATGAATGAGCAGTTCTTC.

This clonotype was seen ten or more times. The chain combines TRBV20-1 with TRBJ2-3; 7 bases match TRBD2. The J segment lost 2 bases and the V segment lost 5 bases, leaving 10 bases of the junction unmatched. The CDR3 is 15 amino acids. The germline V gene has CDR1 DFQATT and CDR2 SNEGSKA (reference sequence). The CDR3 sequence is CSAGALADNTDTQYF. The CDR3 bases are TGCAGTGCTGGCGCGCTAGCGGATAACACAGATACGCAGTATTTT.

In the case of this clonotype: Germline is not matched at one junction end, which may reflect a read error. This chain uses TRBV7-8 with TRBJ1-3; TRBD1 matches 10 bases. Looked up from germline, CDR1 is SGHVS and CDR2 is FQNEAQ. The CDR3 spans 18 residues. CDR3 sequence: CASSPIPGQGRTGNTMYF. In nucleotides, the CDR3 is TGTGCCAGCAGCCCGATTCCGGGACAGGGGCGAACTGGAAACACCATGTATTTT. Full variable domain (rest looked up from reference TRBV7-8 and TRBJ1-3): GAGVSQSPRYKVAKRGQDVALRCDPISGHVSLFWYQQALGQGPEFLTYFQNEAQLDKSGLPSDRFFAERPEGSVSTLKIQRTQQEDSAVYLCASSPIPGQGRTGNTMYFGEGSWLTVV.

This rearrangement joins TRBV20-1 to TRBJ2-1, with 11 nucleotides matching TRBD2. Looked up from germline, CDR1 is DFQATT and CDR2 is SNEGSKA (reference sequence). V shed 3 bases, J shed 8 bases, and the junction held 9 bases outside the gene matches. The CDR3 has 15 residues. For the CDR3, the DNA is TGCAGTGCTAGGGATCCTAGCGGGAGGTTCTATGAGCAGTTCTTC. It translates to CSARDPSGRFYEQFF.

V and J are TRBV25-1 and TRBJ2-5; TRBD1 might be the D (6 bases). The CDR3 sequence is 17 residues long. Between the trimmed V and J ends, which lost 4 bases and 3 bases, there was a span of 21 bases. In germline, CDR1 is MGHDK, CDR2 SYGVNS. CDR3: CASSAPPTGRPEETQYF. The CDR3 DNA sequence: TGTGCCAGCAGTGCGCCCCCGACAGGACGGCCGGAAGAGACCCAGTACTTC. The full variable domain, rest sourced from reference TRBV25-1 and TRBJ2-5, is EADIYQTPRYLVIGTGKKITLECSQTMGHDKMYWYQQDPGMELHLIHYSYGVNSTEKGDLSSESTVSRIRTEHFPLTLESARPSHTSQYLCASSAPPTGRPEETQYFGPGTRLLVL.

In its sample, this clonotype was seen many times. The rearrangement links TRBV28 to TRBJ2-3; tentatively, D is TRBD1 (5 bases). This CDR3 region has 16 residues. Trimming removed 5 bases from V and 1 base from J, with 16 bases in between. Germline V CDR1 and CDR2: MDHEN, SYDVKM. Here the CDR3 reads CASSGVGDRGTDTQYF. As DNA, the CDR3 is TGTGCCAGCAGTGGCGTTGGCGACAGAGGCACAGATACGCAGTATTTT.

This clonotype was seen ten or more times. The V gene is TRBV28, the J gene TRBJ2-1; D uncertain. Germline loops: CDR1 MDHEN, CDR2 SYDVKM. The CDR3 length is 12 residues. The V end was cut by 1 base, the J end by 7 bases, with 5 bases between. CDR3 region: CASSLLRNEQFF. CDR3 coding DNA: TGTGCCAGCAGTTTATTAAGGAATGAGCAGTTCTTC.

With respect to this clonotype: At one boundary the junction diverges from the germline segment, which might be a read error. The rearrangement joins TRBV7-9 to TRBJ2-1; D is undetermined. Germline values: CDR1 SEHNR, CDR2 FQNEAQ (reference sequence). The CDR3 length is 14 residues. CDR3 nucleotides: TGTGCCAGCAGCTTAGTAATCGGGCAGGAGTCTAACGTCTTC. It encodes CASSLVIGQESNVF.

This clonotype was counted at least ten times. The chain couples TRBV20-1 to TRBJ2-5, with 7 nucleotides matching TRBD1. V lost 6 bases, J lost 4 bases, and 2 bases stayed unmatched. The germline CDR1 and CDR2 sequences are DFQATT and SNEGSKA (reference sequence). CDR3 size: 11 residues. CDR3 nucleotide sequence: TGCAGTGCAACAGGGGCAGAGACCCAGTACTTC. Translated, it gives CSATGAETQYF.

This clonotype was observed many times. The chain employs TRBV11-2 and TRBJ2-1; a possible D gene is TRBD2 (6 bases). The V end was cut by 4 bases, the J end by 6 bases, with 16 bases between. Germline V gives CDR1 SGHAT, CDR2 FQNNGV. This CDR3 spans 15 amino acids. CDR3 in amino acids: CASSSLFGGGNEQFF. The DNA of the CDR3 is TGTGCCAGCAGCTCCTTATTCGGGGGAGGCAATGAGCAGTTCTTC.

The genes are TRBV6-6 and TRBJ1-6; a possible D gene is TRBD1 (5 bases). V lost 0 bases and J 10 bases, leaving 13 bases between the germline ends. Germline CDR1 and CDR2: MNHNY and SVGAGI (reference sequence). This CDR3 contains 15 residues. The CDR3 region has the DNA TGTGCCAGCAGTTACTCGAAGCAGGGCAAATCACCCCTCCACTTT. This sequence encodes CASSYSKQGKSPLHF.

This clonotype was detected many times. The chain uses TRBV12-3 or TRBV12-4 and TRBJ2-7; no clear D gene. The V and J ends lost 8 bases and 6 bases respectively, with 11 bases between them. The CDR3 is 11 amino acids. The CDR3 DNA is TGTGCCAGCCGATCCCTTAGCGAGCAGTACTTC. It is translated as CASRSLSEQYF.

This clonotype was seen a handful of times. The rearrangement joins TRBV6-4 to TRBJ1-1; D remains ambiguous. V was clipped by 3 bases and J by 2 bases, with 7 bases between them. CDR1 MRHNA and CDR2 SNTAGT come from the germline V gene. CDR3 length equals 13 residues. As DNA, the CDR3 is TGTGCCAGCAGTGATACCATAAACACTGAAGCTTTCTTT. As protein: CASSDTINTEAFF.

This clonotype occurred many times. V usage is TRBV30 and J usage is TRBJ1-1; the D gene is possibly TRBD1 (6 bases). From germline, CDR1 is GTSNPN and CDR2 SVGIG (reference sequence). The CDR3 runs to 14 residues. V dropped 2 bases and J dropped 1 base, with 11 bases sitting between them. The CDR3 DNA reads TGTGCCTGGAGTTCATGGACAGCGAACACTGAAGCTTTCTTT. It yields the protein CAWSSWTANTEAFF. Filled out from reference TRBV30 and TRBJ1-1, the complete variable domain reads SQTIHQWPATLVQPVGSPLSLECTVEGTSNPNLYWYRQAAGRGLQLLFYSVGIGQISSEVPQNLSASRPQDRQFILSSKKLLLSDSGFYLCAWSSWTANTEAFFGQGTRLTVV.

This clonotype has a handful of counts. The CDR3 sequence: CASSLLGSGRVNQETQYF. The CDR3 nucleotides are TGTGCCAGCAGCTTACTAGGTAGCGGGAGGGTAAACCAAGAGACCCAGTACTTC. The chain joins TRBV7-2 to TRBJ2-5; 11 bases align to TRBD2. This CDR3 is 18 amino acids long. Germline CDR1 SGHTA, CDR2 FQGNSA. The trim removed 2 bases at V and 0 bases at J, leaving 8 bases unmatched.

This clonotype was seen ten or more times. As DNA, the CDR3 is TGTGCCAGCAGTTTAAGGGGTCTAGCGGGAGGGCCGAGTCGCTACGAGCAGTACTTC. This gives the protein CASSLRGLAGGPSRYEQYF. V usage is TRBV12-3 or TRBV12-4 and J usage is TRBJ2-7, with 12 positions matching TRBD2. The J segment lost 3 bases and the V segment lost 2 bases, leaving 14 bases of the junction unmatched. The CDR3 is 19 residues long.

The chain combines TRBV7-9 with TRBJ1-1; D is unresolved. The CDR3 has 14 residues. Trimming shortened V by 1 base and J by 1 base, and 7 bases separated the two germline ends. The germline CDR1 and CDR2 sequences are SEHNR and FQNEAQ (reference sequence). CDR3 amino acids: CASSLVPENTEAFF. As DNA, the CDR3 is TGTGCCAGCAGCTTAGTTCCAGAGAACACTGAAGCTTTCTTT.

This chain links TRBV20-1 with TRBJ2-2; TRBD2 matches at 11 bases. V shed 3 bases and J 6 bases; nucleotides not matched to a gene: 3. The CDR3 is 14 residues long. In germline, CDR1 is DFQATT, CDR2 SNEGSKA (reference sequence). Here the CDR3 DNA reads TGCAGTGCTAGTACTAGCGGGAGTGCCGGGGAGCTGTTTTTT. Its protein is CSASTSGSAGELFF.

The CDR3 DNA reads TGCAGCGTTGCCCTCGACCCCGCGGGTGGCTACACCTTC. It translates to CSVALDPAGGYTF. This chain uses TRBV29-1 with TRBJ1-2; D unresolved. CDR1 is SQVTM and CDR2 is ANQGSEA in the germline V gene. This CDR3 is 13 amino acids long. V shed 4 bases and J shed 7 bases, with 16 bases lying between them.

The table lists this clonotype with many counts. The chain couples TRBV24-1 to TRBJ1-5, with a weak D call TRBD1 (6 bases). CDR3 length: 17 residues. Trimming cost V 4 bases and J 5 bases, with 20 bases left between them. The germline V gene encodes CDR1 KGHDR and CDR2 SFDVKD. CDR3 in amino acids: CATSDPNRVSGDQPQHF. CDR3 sequence (DNA): TGTGCCACCAGTGACCCGAACAGGGTTTCGGGCGATCAGCCCCAGCATTTT.